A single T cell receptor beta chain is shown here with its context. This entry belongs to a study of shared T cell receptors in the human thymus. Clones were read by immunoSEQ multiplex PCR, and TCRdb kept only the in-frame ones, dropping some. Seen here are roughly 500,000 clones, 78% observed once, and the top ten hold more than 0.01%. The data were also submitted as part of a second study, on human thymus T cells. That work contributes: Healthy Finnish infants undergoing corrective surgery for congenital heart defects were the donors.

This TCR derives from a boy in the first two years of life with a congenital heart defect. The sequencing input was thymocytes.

This CDR3 reads CASGQGNQPQHF. In DNA form, the CDR3 reads TGTGCCAGCGGACAGGGTAATCAGCCCCAGCATTTT. The chain employs TRBV6-6 and TRBJ1-5, with TRBD1 matching over 8 bases. This CDR3 is 12 amino acids long. CDR1 is MNHNY, CDR2 SVGAGI, per germline (reference sequence). Trimming cost V 8 bases and J 4 bases; bases outside gene matches: 1.